This T cell receptor (beta chain) was found in a study of blood T cell repertoires in COVID-19. Overall study context: Nucleic acid was either cDNA or gDNA, and it came from T cells, B-cell-depleted T cells, or PBMCs.

Profiled with immunoSEQ multiplex PCR; TCRdb holds only in-frame clones, not every one. This table holds 100,000 to 150,000 clones, roughly 80% found once. The CDR3 totals 13 residues. Unmatched junction bases numbered 4, after V lost 7 bases and J lost 6 bases. The germline V gene has CDR1 SGHRS and CDR2 YFSETQ. The sequence derives from a man aged 50-59 years with acute or convalescent COVID-19. Sequencing input: peripheral blood. The rearrangement joins TRBV5-1 to TRBJ2-1, with 10 bases fitting TRBD1. The CDR3 bases are TGCGCCAGCGGGACAGGGGTCGGCAATGAGCAGTTCTTC. Its protein product is CASGTGVGNEQFF.